This TCR beta chain was profiled in a study of CD8+CD57+ T cells in acquired aplastic anemia. At the level of the study: On average, healthy donors gave some 11 million reads for CD4+ cells. Findings and limits, study-wide: No significant patient-versus-control difference appeared in CD8+ Simpson's diversity.

This clonotype has a count of ten or more. Its antigen remains unidentified. TCR beta VDJ and CDR3 profiles were obtained from a genomic DNA template. Via MiXCR, TCRdb re-called the reads, giving one row per CDR3 protein. The sample has about 170,000 distinct CDR3 sequences, 60% to 70% seen once. Germline values: CDR1 SGHRS, CDR2 YFSETQ. The CDR3 is 14 amino acids. V lost 7 bases to trimming and J lost 3 bases, with 16 bases between them. This TCR was sampled from a human donor in good health. V gene TRBV5-1 combines with J gene TRBJ1-1; D is unresolved. The sample consisted of sorted CD4+, CD8+, or CD8+CD57+ T cells (not recorded which) from PBMCs. The CDR3 DNA follows: TGCGCCAGCGCCATTACCGGTTTTGACACTGAAGCTTTCTTT. Amino acids: CASAITGFDTEAFF.